The following is a T cell receptor (beta chain) sequence with its context. Germline CDR1 and CDR2: SGHRS and YFSETQ. Trimming pared 0 bases from V and 7 bases from J, leaving 10 bases between. The CDR3 is 13 residues long. The record originates from a study of blood T cell repertoires in COVID-19. Clones were read by immunoSEQ multiplex PCR, and TCRdb kept only the in-frame ones, dropping some. Among roughly 140,000 clones listed, 80% to 90% were seen once. This chain joins TRBV5-1 and TRBJ1-2; the D gene is possibly TRBD1 (5 bases). This sequence was found in a woman aged 45-60 years with acute or convalescent COVID-19. The source material was peripheral blood. This chain's CDR3 is CASSLAGRGGYTF. The CDR3 DNA reads as TGCGCCAGCAGCTTGGCCGGGAGGGGTGGCTACACCTTC.